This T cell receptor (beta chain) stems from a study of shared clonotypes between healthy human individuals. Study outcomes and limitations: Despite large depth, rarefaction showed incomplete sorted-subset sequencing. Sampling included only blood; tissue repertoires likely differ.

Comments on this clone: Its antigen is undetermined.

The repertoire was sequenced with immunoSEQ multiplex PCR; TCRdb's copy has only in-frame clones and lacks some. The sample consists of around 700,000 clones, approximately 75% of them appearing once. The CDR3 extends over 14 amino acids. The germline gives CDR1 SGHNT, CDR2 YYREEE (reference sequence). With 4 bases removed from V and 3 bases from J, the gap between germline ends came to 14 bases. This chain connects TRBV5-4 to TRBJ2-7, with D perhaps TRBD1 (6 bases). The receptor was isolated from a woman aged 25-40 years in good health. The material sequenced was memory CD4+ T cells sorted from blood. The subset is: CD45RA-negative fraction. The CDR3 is CASSRGRDIYEQYF. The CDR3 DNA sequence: TGTGCCAGCAGCCGCGGCCGGGACATCTACGAGCAGTACTTC.